Given below is one T cell receptor beta chain in context. This specimen belongs to a study of PD-L1 blockade in urothelial cancer. The data were produced by immunoSEQ multiplex PCR, yet TCRdb's version contains in-frame clones alone and is incomplete. The table shows about 40,000 clones, with over 65% occurring only once. As to time point: peripheral blood 6 weeks after treatment start. This CDR3 comprises 15 residues. V was trimmed by 3 bases and J by 4 bases, leaving 13 bases between them. Germline V gives CDR1 KGHSH, CDR2 LQKENI. The specimen comprised PBMCs, sampled around atezolizumab (anti-PD-L1) treatment. The TCR was taken from a man in his forties with urothelial cancer. The chain joins TRBV18 to TRBJ1-5, with D possibly TRBD1 on 6 matching bases. In DNA, the CDR3 is TGTGCCAGCTCACCGTCGGGGGGGGCAAATCAGCCCCAGCATTTT. Translated, it gives CASSPSGGANQPQHF.